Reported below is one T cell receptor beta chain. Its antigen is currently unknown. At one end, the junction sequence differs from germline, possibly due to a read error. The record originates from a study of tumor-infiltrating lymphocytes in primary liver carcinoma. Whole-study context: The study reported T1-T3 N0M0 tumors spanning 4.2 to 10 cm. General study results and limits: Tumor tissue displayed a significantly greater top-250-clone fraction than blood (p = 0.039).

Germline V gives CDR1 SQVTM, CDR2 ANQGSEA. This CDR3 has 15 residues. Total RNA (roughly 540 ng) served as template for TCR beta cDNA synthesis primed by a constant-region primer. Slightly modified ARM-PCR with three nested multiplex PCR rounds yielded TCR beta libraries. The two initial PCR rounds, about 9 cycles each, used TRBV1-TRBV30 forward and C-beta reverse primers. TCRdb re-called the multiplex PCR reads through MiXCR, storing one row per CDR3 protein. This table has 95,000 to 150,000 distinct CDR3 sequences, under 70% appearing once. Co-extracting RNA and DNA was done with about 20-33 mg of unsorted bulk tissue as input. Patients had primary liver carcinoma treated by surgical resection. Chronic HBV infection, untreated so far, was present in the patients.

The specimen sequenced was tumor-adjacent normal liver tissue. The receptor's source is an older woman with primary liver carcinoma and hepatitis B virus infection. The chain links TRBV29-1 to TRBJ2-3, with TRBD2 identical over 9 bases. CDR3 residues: CSVAFGGRAGDTLYF. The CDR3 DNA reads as TGCAGCGTTGCTTTCGGCGGGAGGGCGGGAGATACGCTGTATTTT.